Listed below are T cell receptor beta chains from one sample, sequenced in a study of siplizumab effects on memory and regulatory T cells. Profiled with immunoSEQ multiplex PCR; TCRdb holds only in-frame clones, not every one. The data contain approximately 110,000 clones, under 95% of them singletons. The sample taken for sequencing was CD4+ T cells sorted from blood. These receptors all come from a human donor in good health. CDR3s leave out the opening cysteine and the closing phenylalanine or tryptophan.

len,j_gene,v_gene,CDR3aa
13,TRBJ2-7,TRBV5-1,ASSLDRVTPDEQY
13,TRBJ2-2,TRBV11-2,ASSFTSGGTGELF
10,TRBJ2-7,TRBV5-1,ASSLESHEQY
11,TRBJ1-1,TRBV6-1,ATQWSANTEAF
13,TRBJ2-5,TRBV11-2,ASSPGQGLQETQY
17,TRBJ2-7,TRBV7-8,ASSPRLAGASWRSYEQY
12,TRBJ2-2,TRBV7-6,ASSSTSVGGELF
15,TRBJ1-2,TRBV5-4,ASSLANRAVVGYGYT
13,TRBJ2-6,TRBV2,ASSVLRSGANVLT
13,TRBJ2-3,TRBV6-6,ASSSSTSGRDTQY
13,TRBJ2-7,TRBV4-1,ASSQEGLAGGEQY
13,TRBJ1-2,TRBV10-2,ASSETTGVNYGYT
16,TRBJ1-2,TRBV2,ASSTIRTGQGSGYGYT
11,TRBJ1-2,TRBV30,AWGDRWMSGYT
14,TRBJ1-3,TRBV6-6,ASSSSGTNFGNTIY
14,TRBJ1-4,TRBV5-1,ASSLGPGQGEEKLF
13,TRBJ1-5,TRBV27,ASATLGMSNQPQH
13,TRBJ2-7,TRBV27,ASSGIGGSSYEQY
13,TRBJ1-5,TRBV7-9,ASSHQGEGNQPQH
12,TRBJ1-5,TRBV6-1,ASSDGQGRQPQH
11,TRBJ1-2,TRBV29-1,SVVEAPNYGYT
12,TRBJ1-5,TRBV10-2,ASSESTGNQPQH
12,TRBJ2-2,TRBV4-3,ASRQGQVTGELF
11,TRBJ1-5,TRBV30,AWSRAGYQPQH
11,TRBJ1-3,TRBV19,ASSIGDGNTIY
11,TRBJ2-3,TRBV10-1,ASSESPLGTQY
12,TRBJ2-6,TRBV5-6,ASSLFSGANVLT
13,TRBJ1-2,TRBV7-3,ASSPAGQGEYGYT
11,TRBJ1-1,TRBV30,AWSRTGAYEAF
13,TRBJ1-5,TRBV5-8,ASSLSGRANQPQH
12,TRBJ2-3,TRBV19,ASSIGGSTDTQY